This TCR beta chain was found in a study of blood T cell repertoires in COVID-19. Study-level information: Material from acute and convalescent COVID-19 was sourced from the United States, Italy and Spain. The cDNA or gDNA used as material had been derived from T cells, B-cell-depleted T cells, or PBMCs.

As originally analysed: Estimates of nucleated cell counts were drawn from the amplification of reference gene primers. Data came from immunoSEQ multiplex PCR; TCRdb stores just in-frame clones and leaves some out. Clone size and the V and J calls come from that table; the DNA yielded D and trimming. The data show around 200,000 clones, with approximately 86% seen just once and 2.7% held by the top ten. This receptor was taken from a man aged 35-49 years with active or convalescent COVID-19. Sequenced input: peripheral blood.

This CDR3 is CASSLQGATEAFF. As DNA, the CDR3 is TGTGCCAGCAGTCTCCAGGGTGCGACTGAAGCTTTCTTT. This chain uses TRBV12-3 or TRBV12-4 with TRBJ1-1; tentative D call: TRBD1 (5 bases). The CDR3 contains 13 residues. Trimming removed 5 bases at V and 5 bases at J, with 12 bases between.